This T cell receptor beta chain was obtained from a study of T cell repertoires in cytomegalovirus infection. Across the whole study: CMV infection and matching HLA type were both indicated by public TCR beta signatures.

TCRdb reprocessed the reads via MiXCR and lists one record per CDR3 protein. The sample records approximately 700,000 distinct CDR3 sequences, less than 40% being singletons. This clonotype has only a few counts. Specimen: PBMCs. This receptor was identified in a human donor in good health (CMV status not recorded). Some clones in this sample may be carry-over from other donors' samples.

The DNA of the CDR3 is TGTGCCAGCAGCTTATTAGTAGTGAGACAGCCCCAGCATTTT. It yields the protein CASSLLVVRQPQHF. The chain combines TRBV7-8 with TRBJ1-5; D uncertain. Per germline, CDR1 SGHVS and CDR2 FQNEAQ. The CDR3 covers 14 residues. Trimming cost V 2 bases and J 7 bases, with 12 bases left between them.